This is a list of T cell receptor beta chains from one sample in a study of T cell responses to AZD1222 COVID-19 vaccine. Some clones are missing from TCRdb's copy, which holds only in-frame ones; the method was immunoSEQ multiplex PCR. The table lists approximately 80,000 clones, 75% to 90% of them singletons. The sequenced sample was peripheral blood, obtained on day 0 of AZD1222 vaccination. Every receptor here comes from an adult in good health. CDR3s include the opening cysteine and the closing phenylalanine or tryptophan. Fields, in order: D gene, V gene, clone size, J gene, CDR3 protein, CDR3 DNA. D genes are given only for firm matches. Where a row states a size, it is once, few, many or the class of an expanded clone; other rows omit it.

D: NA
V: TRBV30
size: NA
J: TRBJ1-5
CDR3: CAWSVLGGNQPQHF
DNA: TGTGCCTGGAGTGTATTGGGAGGCAATCAGCCCCAGCATTTT

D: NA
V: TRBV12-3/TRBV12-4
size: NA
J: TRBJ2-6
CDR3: CASRGPGRGVLTF
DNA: TGTGCCAGCAGAGGCCCCGGGCGAGGCGTCCTGACTTTC

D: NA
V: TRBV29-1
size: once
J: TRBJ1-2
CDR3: CSVVTPGALWGYTF
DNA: TGCAGCGTTGTCACCCCGGGGGCTCTTTGGGGCTACACCTTC

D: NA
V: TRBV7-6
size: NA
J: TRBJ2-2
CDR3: CASSLAGGNTGELFF
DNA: TGTGCCAGCAGCTTAGCGGGGGGTAACACCGGGGAGCTGTTTTTT

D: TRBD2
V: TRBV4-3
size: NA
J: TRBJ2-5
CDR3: CASSQGGGLETQYF
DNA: TGCGCCAGCAGCCAAGGGGGAGGGCTAGAGACCCAGTACTTC

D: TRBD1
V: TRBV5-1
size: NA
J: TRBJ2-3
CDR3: CASSLGNRGLPTDTQYF
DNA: TGCGCCAGCAGCTTGGGCAACAGGGGTCTTCCCACAGATACGCAGTATTTT

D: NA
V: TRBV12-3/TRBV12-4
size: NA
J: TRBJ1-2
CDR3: CASSFGREYGYTF
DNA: TGTGCCAGCAGTTTCGGCAGGGAGTATGGCTACACCTTC

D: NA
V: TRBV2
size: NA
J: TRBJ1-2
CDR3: CASSVGPTIYGYTF
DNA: TGTGCCAGCAGTGTTGGGCCTACTATCTATGGCTACACCTTC

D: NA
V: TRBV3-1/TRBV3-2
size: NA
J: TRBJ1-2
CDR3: CASSQDRRGGYGYTF
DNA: TGTGCCAGCAGCCAAGATCGTCGGGGGGGCTATGGCTACACCTTC

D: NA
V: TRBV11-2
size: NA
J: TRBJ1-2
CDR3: CASSIGLFYGYTF
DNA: TGTGCCAGCAGCATTGGACTCTTCTATGGCTACACCTTC

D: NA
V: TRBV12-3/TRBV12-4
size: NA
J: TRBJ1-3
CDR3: CASRAGAGNTIYF
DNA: TGTGCCAGCAGGGCAGGGGCCGGAAACACCATATATTTT

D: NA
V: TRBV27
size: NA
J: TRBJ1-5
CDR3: CASSLSTGRNQPQHF
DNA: TGTGCCAGCAGTTTATCGACAGGCAGAAATCAGCCCCAGCATTTT

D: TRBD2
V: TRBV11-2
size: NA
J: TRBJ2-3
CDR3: CASSFQGGSGGAGTDTQYF
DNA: TGTGCCAGCAGCTTTCAAGGTGGTAGCGGGGGGGCCGGCACAGATACGCAGTATTTT

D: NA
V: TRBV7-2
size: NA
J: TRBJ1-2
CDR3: CASSPITGNYGYTF
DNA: TGTGCCAGCAGCCCCATTACAGGAAACTATGGCTACACCTTC

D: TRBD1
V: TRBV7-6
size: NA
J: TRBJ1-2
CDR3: CASSPGGEDYGYTF
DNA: TGTGCCAGCAGCCCAGGGGGCGAGGACTATGGCTACACCTTC

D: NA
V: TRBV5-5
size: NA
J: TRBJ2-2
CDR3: CASSLPGNGELFF
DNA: TGTGCCAGCAGCTTGCCGGGGAACGGGGAGCTGTTTTTT

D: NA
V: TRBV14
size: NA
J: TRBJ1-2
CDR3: CASSQVSGQTNYGYTF
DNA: TGTGCCAGCAGCCAAGTTTCGGGGCAAACTAACTATGGCTACACCTTC

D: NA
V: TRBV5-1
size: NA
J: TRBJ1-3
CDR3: CASSLAPGSSGNTIYF
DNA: TGCGCCAGCAGCTTGGCTCCGGGGAGCTCTGGAAACACCATATATTTT

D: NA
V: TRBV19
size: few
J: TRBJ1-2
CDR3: CASRLRDYYGYTF
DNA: TGTGCCAGTAGGCTCCGGGATTACTATGGCTACACCTTC

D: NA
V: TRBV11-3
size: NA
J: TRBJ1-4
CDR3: CASSLQGMYEKLFF
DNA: TGTGCCAGCAGCTTACAGGGGATGTATGAAAAACTGTTTTTT

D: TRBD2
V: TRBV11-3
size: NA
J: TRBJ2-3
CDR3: CASSPRTSGGGDTQYF
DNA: TGTGCCAGCAGCCCCCGGACTAGCGGGGGTGGGGATACGCAGTATTTT

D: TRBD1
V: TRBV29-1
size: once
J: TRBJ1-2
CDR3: CSAGTGGGYGYTF
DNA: TGCAGCGCCGGGACAGGGGGTGGCTATGGCTACACCTTC